One and the same sample provided the 24 T cell receptor beta chains below, sequenced in a study of T cells after yellow fever vaccination (dated by TCRdb to about 2019). The library was produced with 5' RACE. Sequenced on an Illumina HiSeq 2500. TCRdb trimmed public reads at Q25 via fastp, called clones via MiXCR and kept in-frame beta chains. Records with the same CDR3 protein are collapsed into one entry carrying the most frequent genes and DNA. The sample table holds about 400,000 distinct CDR3 sequences, of which 6% to 8% were seen once. Together, the top ten hold 15% of the sample. The treatment or condition label here, explained by the study, means: live attenuated yellow fever vaccine strain. This specimen was PBMCs, taken 5 days after the yellow fever booster vaccination. The receptors shown here come from a young man who received the YFV17D yellow fever vaccine.

This clonotype was recorded many times. J is TRBJ1-1 and V is TRBV5-5; no definite D call. Germline CDR1 reads SGHKS; CDR2 reads YYEKEE (reference sequence). The CDR3 loop spans 15 amino acids. V was cut by 0 bases and J by 1 base, with 10 bases left in between. CDR3 protein: CASSLARQRNTEAFF. The CDR3 DNA sequence: TGTGCCAGCAGCTTGGCCAGGCAGAGGAACACTGAAGCTTTCTTT.

This clonotype has only a few counts. The rearrangement joins TRBV27 to TRBJ2-3, with D unresolved. The V end was cut by 8 bases, the J end by 2 bases, with 14 bases between. The CDR3 runs 14 residues. CDR1 is MNHEY and CDR2 is SMNVEV in the germline V gene (reference sequence). CDR3 DNA sequence: TGTGCCAGCTGGGTGGCGGCGGCCACAGATACGCAGTATTTT. Amino acids: CASWVAAATDTQYF.

The sample holds a few counts of this clonotype. This chain connects TRBV19 to TRBJ2-2, with a weak D call TRBD1 (6 bases). The V gene's germline CDR1 is LNHDA and CDR2 SQIVND (reference sequence). Deletions cut 9 bases from V and 6 bases from J, with 17 bases between. This CDR3 spans 14 amino acids. CDR3 sequence reads: CASPRQAPPGELFF. The CDR3 bases are TGTGCCAGCCCGCGACAGGCCCCACCCGGGGAGCTGTTTTTT.

This clonotype occurred many times. The chain combines TRBV7-2 with TRBJ1-4; no clear D gene. Germline lookup yields CDR1 SGHTA and CDR2 FQGNSA. The CDR3 extends over 15 amino acids. Trimming pared 5 bases from V and 4 bases from J, leaving 14 bases between. CDR3 residues: CASSTSPTDNEKLFF. The CDR3 nucleotides read TGTGCCAGCAGCACATCACCGACCGATAATGAAAAACTGTTTTTT.

The CDR3 is CASKLMEQGYSPLHF. The CDR3 nucleotides are TGTGCCAGCAAACTCATGGAACAGGGTTATTCACCCCTCCACTTT. The V gene is TRBV12-3 or TRBV12-4, the J gene TRBJ1-6; a weak D match, TRBD1 (6 bases). V lost 7 bases, J lost 8 bases, and 18 bases lay in between. The CDR3 covers 15 residues.

CDR3 protein: CASSVGGTEYNEQFF. The CDR3 region has the DNA TGTGCCAGCAGCGTAGGCGGGACTGAATACAATGAGCAGTTCTTC. V gene TRBV9 combines with J gene TRBJ2-1, with D possibly TRBD2 on 6 matching bases. The CDR3 has 15 residues. V lost 0 bases, J lost 4 bases, and 11 bases lay in between. In germline, CDR1 is SGDLS, CDR2 YYNGEE.

In this sample, this clonotype turned up a few times. This chain links TRBV5-1 with TRBJ2-2, with a tentative D call TRBD2 (6 bases). V was cut by 4 bases and J by 4 bases, with 14 bases left in between. Germline CDR1 and CDR2: SGHRS and YFSETQ. This CDR3 region has 15 residues. The CDR3 protein is CASSPSGGRTGELFF. CDR3 nucleotide sequence: TGCGCCAGCAGCCCCTCAGGAGGGCGCACCGGGGAGCTGTTTTTT.

The gene calls are TRBV28 and TRBJ2-5, with D unresolved. The ends were cut back, 1 base at V and 5 bases at J, with 8 bases in the middle. The CDR3 runs to 13 residues. Per the germline V gene, CDR1 is MDHEN and CDR2 is SYDVKM. The CDR3 reads CASSLSATETQYF. Here the CDR3 DNA reads TGTGCCAGCAGTTTATCAGCGACTGAGACCCAGTACTTC.

The gene calls are TRBV14 and TRBJ1-2; possible D gene TRBD1, 5 bases. Germline V CDR1 and CDR2: SGHDN, FVKESK. The CDR3 is made up of 19 amino acids. Deletions cut 4 bases from V and 1 base from J, with 25 bases between. CDR3 DNA sequence: TGTGCCAGCAGCCCTGTCCCGGGACGGACCCTTTGGGATAACTATGGCTACACCTTC. Amino acids: CASSPVPGRTLWDNYGYTF.

The table lists this clonotype with many counts. This chain uses TRBV20-1 with TRBJ2-7; the match to TRBD1 covers 7 bases. The CDR3 is 13 amino acids. The V segment lost 6 bases and the J segment 2 bases; nucleotides outside the gene matches: 7. Per germline, CDR1 DFQATT and CDR2 SNEGSKA (reference sequence). The CDR3 region is CSAASRGTYEQYF. CDR3 DNA: TGCAGTGCCGCGTCCAGGGGGACCTACGAGCAGTACTTC.

The chain employs TRBV7-2 and TRBJ2-2, with 9 bases matching TRBD2. Germline V gives CDR1 SGHTA, CDR2 FQGNSA. V was pared by 8 bases and J by 7 bases, with 17 bases of the junction left unmatched. This CDR3 region has 17 residues. This chain's CDR3 is CASRPRVAGAKGGELFF. CDR3 sequence (DNA): TGTGCCAGCCGCCCTAGGGTAGCGGGGGCCAAGGGCGGGGAGCTGTTTTTT.

This clonotype turned up a few times. The chain's CDR3 is CASSRSGSNPGELFF. CDR3 sequence (DNA): TGTGCCAGCAGTCGAAGCGGGAGTAACCCCGGGGAGCTGTTTTTT. V is TRBV12-3 or TRBV12-4 and J is TRBJ2-2; 8 bases line up with TRBD2. V gave up 5 bases and J gave up 6 bases; unmatched junction bases: 8. The CDR3 consists of 15 residues.

This clonotype was detected many times. The chain combines TRBV20-1 with TRBJ2-7, with D possibly matching TRBD1 (7 bases). The germline V gene has CDR1 DFQATT and CDR2 SNEGSKA (reference sequence). This CDR3 contains 15 residues. Trimming took off 4 bases at V and 7 bases at J, with 23 bases between the two ends. The CDR3 loop is CSAIGGSGGLGEQYF. The CDR3 bases are TGCAGTGCTATAGGCGGGTCAGGGGGACTTGGGGAGCAGTACTTC.

This clonotype showed up many times. This chain connects TRBV9 to TRBJ2-4, with a possible D match to TRBD2 (6 bases). Germline CDR1 SGDLS, CDR2 YYNGEE. V lost 0 bases and J lost 0, with 10 bases in between. The CDR3 consists of 16 residues. This CDR3 reads CASSVGAGPAKNIQYF. CDR3 nucleotides: TGTGCCAGCAGCGTAGGGGCGGGACCAGCCAAAAACATTCAGTACTTC.

This clonotype was seen repeatedly, ten times or more. The gene calls are TRBV12-5 and TRBJ2-2, with TRBD2 identical over 11 bases. With 7 bases clipped from V and 1 base from J, the junction kept 11 bases outside the gene matches. The CDR3 is made up of 18 amino acids. Germline CDR1 is LGHNT and CDR2 is FRNRAP. CDR3 coding DNA: TGTGCTAGTGCCTTCCGCACTAGCGGGAGTGTGAACACCGGGGAGCTGTTTTTT. It yields the protein CASAFRTSGSVNTGELFF.

This clonotype was counted between two and nine times. The V call is TRBV2, the J call TRBJ2-1; 10 bases map to TRBD1. Trimming at V came to 8 bases and at J to 7 bases, leaving 5 bases not matched to a gene. Germline CDR1 SNHLY, CDR2 FYNNEI. The CDR3 runs 13 residues. CDR3 nucleotide sequence: TGTGCCAGCCTTAGGACAGGGGGGAATGAGCAGTTCTTC. Translation gives CASLRTGGNEQFF.

V and J are TRBV7-2 and TRBJ1-5; D is possibly TRBD1 (6 bases). The V and J ends lost 6 bases and 9 bases respectively, with 15 bases between them. CDR1 SGHTA and CDR2 FQGNSA come from the germline V gene. The CDR3 extends over 13 amino acids. The CDR3 DNA sequence: TGTGCCAGCAGTCAAGGGGGATTGGGGCCCCAGCATTTT. Its translation: CASSQGGLGPQHF.

This clonotype was counted a few times. This rearrangement joins TRBV11-3 to TRBJ1-5; D is unresolved. This CDR3 has 14 amino acids. The V gene's germline CDR1 is SGHNT and CDR2 YENEEA. V was pared by 4 bases and J by 5 bases, with 12 bases between. DNA of the CDR3: TGTGCCAGCAGCTCTTTCCGTAGGTATCAGCCCCAGCATTTT. It translates to CASSSFRRYQPQHF.

The V gene is TRBV6-5, the J gene TRBJ2-7; D not certain. CDR1 MNHEY and CDR2 SVGAGI come from the germline V gene. V lost 2 bases and J 6 bases, leaving 20 bases between the germline ends. The CDR3 spans 16 residues. The CDR3 loop is CASSYSAKKIEREQYF. The CDR3 nucleotides read TGTGCCAGCAGTTACAGCGCAAAGAAGATAGAGCGCGAGCAGTACTTC.

The sample holds many counts of this clonotype. V usage is TRBV7-8 and J usage is TRBJ2-1; the D call may be TRBD1 or TRBD2 (5 bases each). Trimming removed 5 bases from V and 10 bases from J, with 15 bases in between. The CDR3 is 13 amino acids. From germline, CDR1 is SGHVS and CDR2 FQNEAQ. The DNA for the CDR3 is TGTGCCAGCAGCCAGGGCCTAGCCCGCGAGCAGTTCTTC. It yields the protein CASSQGLAREQFF.

The sample holds many counts of this clonotype. The chain has TRBV18 and TRBJ2-7, with TRBD1 identical over 7 bases. Per the germline V gene, CDR1 is KGHSH and CDR2 is LQKENI. The CDR3 spans 13 residues. The J segment lost 3 bases and the V segment lost 4 bases, leaving 3 bases of the junction unmatched. The CDR3 coding sequence is TGTGCCAGCTCACGCGGACAGGACTACGAGCAGTACTTC. This gives the protein CASSRGQDYEQYF.

This clonotype was seen ten or more times. V is TRBV5-1 and J is TRBJ2-7, with D possibly being TRBD2 (6 bases). There are 17 residues in the CDR3. The germline V gene encodes CDR1 SGHRS and CDR2 YFSETQ. Between the trimmed V and J ends, which lost 0 bases and 5 bases, there was a span of 21 bases. CDR3 residues: CASSLDSAGRLEDEQYF. CDR3 DNA: TGCGCCAGCAGCTTGGATTCCGCGGGAAGGCTAGAGGACGAGCAGTACTTC.

V and J are TRBV18 and TRBJ2-7; D is tentatively TRBD1 or TRBD2 (5 bases each). The CDR3 has 15 amino acids. CDR1 is KGHSH, CDR2 LQKENI, per germline. Trimming cost V 6 bases and J 0 bases, with 15 bases left between them. The CDR3 DNA sequence: TGTGCCAGCTCGTACGTCGGGGCCAGCTCCTACGAGCAGTACTTC. This sequence encodes CASSYVGASSYEQYF. The complete variable domain, with remaining parts taken from reference TRBV18 and TRBJ2-7, reads NAGVMQNPRHLVRRRGQEARLRCSPMKGHSHVYWYRQLPEEGLKFMVYLQKENIIDESGMPKERFSAEFPKEGPSILRIQQVVRGDSAAYFCASSYVGASSYEQYFGPGTRLTVT.

This clonotype was observed a few times. The rearrangement uses TRBV5-1 and TRBJ2-3; weak D call: TRBD1 (6 bases). Germline V gene sequence: CDR1 SGHRS, CDR2 YFSETQ. The CDR3 sequence is 15 residues long. V was pared by 4 bases and J by 4 bases, with 16 bases between. The CDR3, as DNA: TGCGCCAGCAGCACTGAGGGGGAGTACGCAGATACGCAGTATTTT. It codes for CASSTEGEYADTQYF. The full variable domain, rest sourced from reference TRBV5-1 and TRBJ2-3, is KAGVTQTPRYLIKTRGQQVTLSCSPISGHRSVSWYQQTPGQGLQFLFEYFSETQRNKGNFPGRFSGRQFSNSRSEMNVSTLELGDSALYLCASSTEGEYADTQYFGPGTRLTVL.